These T cell receptor beta chains were read from a single sample in a study of shared clonotypes between healthy human individuals. Only in-frame clones appear in the TCRdb table, and some are missing; sequencing was by immunoSEQ multiplex PCR. The sample contains around 990,000 clones, roughly 80% of which appear only once. The sequenced material came from memory CD4+ T cells from PBMCs. These receptors all stem from a man between 18 and 35 years old in good health. Some clones in this sample may be carry-over from other donors' samples. The CDR3 runs from the conserved cysteine through the conserved F or W.

V: TRBV6-6; J: TRBJ2-3; CDR3: CASTKGVAGGADTQYF
V: TRBV23-1; J: TRBJ2-5; CDR3: CASSQSWPKQETQYF
V: TRBV18; J: TRBJ2-5; CDR3: CASSRNAGQGRGETQYF
V: TRBV27; J: TRBJ1-2; CDR3: CASTTRGSGGYTF
V: TRBV28; J: TRBJ1-1; CDR3: CASSRTGGTEAFF
V: TRBV7-2; J: TRBJ2-7; CDR3: CASSAAREVSYEQYF
V: TRBV27; J: TRBJ1-2; CDR3: CASSLRLPGANYGYTF
V: TRBV19; J: TRBJ2-1; CDR3: CARRDVPRPGEQFF
V: TRBV28; J: TRBJ2-5; CDR3: CASSFQGTVDGTQYF
V: TRBV7-2; J: TRBJ2-5; CDR3: CASSLMETQYF
V: TRBV5-8; J: TRBJ1-2; CDR3: CASSRQNYGYTF
V: TRBV6-1; J: TRBJ2-5; CDR3: CASTETEIQETQYF
V: TRBV5-6; J: TRBJ1-4; CDR3: CASSFRFRANEKLFF
V: TRBV6-5; J: TRBJ2-7; CDR3: CASSPQTGPYEQYF
V: TRBV6-5; J: TRBJ2-5; CDR3: CASSSTRDARSPQYF
V: TRBV19; J: TRBJ1-2; CDR3: CASSLGALEYGYTF
V: TRBV5-1; J: TRBJ1-2; CDR3: CASSPRGRSYSNYGYTF
V: TRBV20-1; J: TRBJ1-2; CDR3: CSAADIYGYTF
V: TRBV19; J: TRBJ2-7; CDR3: CATMAGDEQYF
V: TRBV7-8; J: TRBJ2-7; CDR3: CASSNRDRGATYEQYF
V: TRBV28; J: TRBJ2-4; CDR3: CASSWGKGLAGIAKNIQYF
V: TRBV7-2; J: TRBJ1-2; CDR3: CASSLVPVGYTF
V: TRBV7-3; J: TRBJ2-7; CDR3: CASSPDIHSTEQYF
V: TRBV2; J: TRBJ2-7; CDR3: CATAPGLGDEQYF
V: TRBV7-8; J: TRBJ1-1; CDR3: CASSSTHTEAFF
V: TRBV9; J: TRBJ1-2; CDR3: CASSVEGRDYGYTF
V: TRBV10-3; J: TRBJ1-1; CDR3: CATTRGVNTEAFF
V: TRBV27; J: TRBJ1-4; CDR3: CASSLLAAGRKLFF
V: TRBV28; J: TRBJ2-7; CDR3: CASSLIRREGREGAGYEQYF
V: TRBV7-9; J: TRBJ1-5; CDR3: CASSQDSSNQPQHF
V: TRBV27; J: TRBJ2-5; CDR3: CASSLFGWGETQYF
V: TRBV5-6; J: TRBJ2-1; CDR3: CASSSLGLAANEQFF
V: TRBV7-2; J: TRBJ2-5; CDR3: CASSVLHGRAGETQYF
V: TRBV4-2; J: TRBJ1-5; CDR3: CASSQELFRVQPQHF
V: TRBV7-2; J: TRBJ1-1; CDR3: CASSLNRALGGTEAFF
V: TRBV18; J: TRBJ1-5; CDR3: CASSPPSQPQHF
V: TRBV7-3; J: TRBJ2-5; CDR3: CASSLERGLAQYF
V: TRBV5-4; J: TRBJ2-2; CDR3: CASSPRTDRGRNTGELFF
V: TRBV10-3; J: TRBJ2-2; CDR3: CAISNYMSDSSEHTGELFF
V: TRBV5-1; J: TRBJ1-5; CDR3: CASSLRGPEGNQPQHF
V: TRBV18; J: TRBJ2-3; CDR3: CASSPVRGVSTDTQYF
V: TRBV7-3; J: TRBJ1-5; CDR3: CASSLDGTGGQPQHF
V: TRBV7-9; J: TRBJ2-1; CDR3: CASSLVANEQFF
V: TRBV5-1; J: TRBJ2-3; CDR3: CASSSLSSPTQYF
V: TRBV10-3; J: TRBJ2-3; CDR3: CAISGPQLAGFDF
V: TRBV5-1; J: TRBJ1-2; CDR3: CASSFGPGGYYGYTF
V: TRBV2; J: TRBJ1-2; CDR3: CASSASGTGDYGYTF
V: TRBV7-3; J: TRBJ2-2; CDR3: CASSLTAGANTGELFF
V: TRBV4-3; J: TRBJ2-2; CDR3: CASSQEGGSTGELFF